This TCR beta chain was identified during a study of OX40 agonist ivuxolimab in advanced cancers. TCRdb keeps only in-frame clones here, not all; method: immunoSEQ multiplex PCR. The repertoire holds just over 30,000 clones, with approximately 87% as singletons. The CDR3 runs 13 residues. Germline V gene lookup returns CDR1 SGHDN and CDR2 FVKESK. Losses at the gene ends were 6 bases for V and 13 bases for J; bases not matched to a gene: 12. V and J are TRBV14 and TRBJ2-3; 8 bases map to TRBD1. This clonotype was obtained from an adult with an advanced solid tumor such as melanoma, head and neck, liver or kidney cancer. The source was CD4+ or CD8+ T cells sorted from blood, collected in a trial of the OX40 agonist ivuxolimab. In DNA, the CDR3 is TGTGCCAGCAGTTCCATTAGGACAGGGCAAAAGTATTTT. It specifies CASSSIRTGQKYF. Full variable domain (remainder filled in from reference TRBV14 and TRBJ2-3): EAGVTQFPSHSVIEKGQTVTLRCDPISGHDNLYWYRRVMGKEIKFLLHFVKESKQDESGMPNNRFLAERTGGTYSTLKVQPAELEDSGVYFCASSSIRTGQKYFGPGTRLTVL.